This T cell receptor beta chain was observed in a study of blood T cells in healthy people across ages (dated by TCRdb to 2014 to 2015). Concerning the study at large: In model experiments, template switching captured roughly one uniquely barcoded TCR beta cDNA molecule for every two T cells. Age-related changes in TCR beta repertoire diversity were measured in the study by deep sequencing normalized with unique cDNA molecular identifiers. The donors were divided into four age groups: young (average around 15 years), middle-aged (under 40), aged (roughly 66) and long-lived (82). Donors of different ages were randomly distributed across sequencing lanes to avoid experimental bias. For two donors (one aged 18 to 30 and one aged 80 or older), the study analyzed two additional independent replicas of 1 million unique cDNA reads from the same blood draw. The study at large found these results: A strong correlation was found between observed TCR beta diversity and the percentage of naive T cells measured by flow cytometry. The long-lived group showed more naive CD4+ T cells, fewer expanded clones and increased TCR diversity than the aged group, suggesting age selection. The CMV infection status of donors was not known, potentially confounding age-related changes in expanded clonotypes. As age increased, observed TCR beta diversity per million T cells dropped in a roughly linear way, and a significant reduction was already evident by age 40. Bulk unsorted PBMC profiling prevented conclusive comparison of naive and antigen-experienced compartments. Estimates of total diversity based on one million sequenced T cells were considered lower bounds and underestimates.

The library was generated by 5' RACE. TCRdb names Illumina HiSeq 2500 as the instrument used. A second PCR of roughly 7 to 12 cycles was run with a J-beta primer mix and a sample-barcoded 5' primer. Each TCR beta cDNA molecule received a unique molecular identifier from a template-switch 5' adaptor carrying 12 random nucleotides. Each sample yielded at least 3 million CDR3-containing paired-end reads. First-strand cDNA synthesis was performed from all RNA using the Mint cDNA synthesis kit, with priming by a TRBC-specific oligonucleotide. Following uracil-DNA glycosylase treatment, all cDNA underwent a first 18-cycle PCR with the universal primers M1SS and BC2_uni_R. Per the original workflow: For normalization, 1 million high-quality reads were randomly selected from each sample, with every read carrying a distinct molecular identifier. Reads sharing molecular identifiers were discarded rather than binned into consensus sequences. MiTCR, with a Q25 quality threshold and the strictest error-elimination algorithm, was used for CDR3 identification, clonotype clustering and error correction. A nonparametric unseen species model using Euler transformation provided a lower-bound estimate of total TCR beta diversity. Clones were called with MiXCR by TCRdb after fastp trimmed the public reads at Q25, and only in-frame beta chains were retained. CDR3 protein sequences are deduplicated, and each keeps its most common genes and DNA. In this record, the V and J calls reflect TCRdb's handling and not the investigators' own analysis. Counted in this sample were 2 million or so distinct CDR3 sequences; 40% to 55% of them appeared once. Of the sample, less than 2.5% falls within the top ten clones.

The donors were under 40 Caucasian individuals from Russia, aged about 6 to 100 years, who were systemically healthy. Each donor gave 8.5 to 10 milliliters of peripheral blood, collected into EDTA-treated Vacutainer tubes. Ficoll-Paque density-gradient centrifugation was used to isolate PBMCs, with at least 6.5 million per sample. Trizol reagent was used to extract total RNA from PBMCs, with at least 5.5 micrograms per sample. The percentages of naive CD45RAhigh/CD27high T cells were determined by flow cytometry on a PBMC aliquot from every donor. Relative to germline, V is missing 6 bases and J is missing 1 base, with 4 bases of the junction outside any gene match. The CDR3, cysteine through phenylalanine, is 15 amino acids long. The CDR3 DNA has 45 bases and is translated from base 1. Via the germline V gene, CDR1 is ENHRY and CDR2 SYGVKD. This clonotype showed up just a few times. Its antigen specificity is not known. The sample holds no much larger clone one base away, and base qualities are not on file.

This chain is built from TRBV10-3 and TRBJ2-3, with 10 junctional bases fitting TRBD1. The sequencing input was blood. This TCR derives from a woman aged 40 to 50 in good health. The CDR3 protein sequence reads: CAIRGQGVGTDTQYF. The sequence in DNA is TGTGCCATCAGAGGACAGGGGGTAGGCACAGATACGCAGTATTTT.